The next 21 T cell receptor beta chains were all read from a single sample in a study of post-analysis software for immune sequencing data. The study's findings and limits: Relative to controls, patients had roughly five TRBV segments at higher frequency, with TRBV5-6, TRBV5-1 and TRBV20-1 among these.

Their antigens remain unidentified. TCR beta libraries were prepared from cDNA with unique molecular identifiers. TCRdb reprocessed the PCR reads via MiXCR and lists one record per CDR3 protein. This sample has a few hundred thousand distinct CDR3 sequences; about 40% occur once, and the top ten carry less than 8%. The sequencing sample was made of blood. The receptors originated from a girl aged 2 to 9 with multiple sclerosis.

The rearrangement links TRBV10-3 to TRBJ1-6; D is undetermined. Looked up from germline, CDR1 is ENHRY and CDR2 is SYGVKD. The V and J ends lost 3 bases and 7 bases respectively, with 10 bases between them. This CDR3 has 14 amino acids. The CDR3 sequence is CAISENGPNSPLHF. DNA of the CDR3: TGTGCCATCAGTGAAAACGGACCCAATTCACCCCTCCACTTT.

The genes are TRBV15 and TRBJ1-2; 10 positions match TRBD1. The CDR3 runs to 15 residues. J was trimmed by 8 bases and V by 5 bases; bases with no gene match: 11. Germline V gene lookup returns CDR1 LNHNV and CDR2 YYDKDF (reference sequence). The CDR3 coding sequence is TGTGCCACCAGCGCCAGATCGACAGGGGGCGGCGGCTACACCTTC. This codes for CATSARSTGGGGYTF.

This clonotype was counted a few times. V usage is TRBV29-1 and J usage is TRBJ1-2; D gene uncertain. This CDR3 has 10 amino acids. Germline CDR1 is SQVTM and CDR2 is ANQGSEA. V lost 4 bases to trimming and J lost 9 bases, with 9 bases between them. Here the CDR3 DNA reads TGCAGCGTTGTAGAGGGCAGCTACACCTTC. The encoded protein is CSVVEGSYTF.

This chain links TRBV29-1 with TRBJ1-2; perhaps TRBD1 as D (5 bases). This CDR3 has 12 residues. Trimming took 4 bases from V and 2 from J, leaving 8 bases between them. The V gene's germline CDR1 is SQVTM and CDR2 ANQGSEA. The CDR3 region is CSVGTSNYGYTF. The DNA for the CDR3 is TGCAGCGTTGGGACATCGAACTATGGCTACACCTTC.

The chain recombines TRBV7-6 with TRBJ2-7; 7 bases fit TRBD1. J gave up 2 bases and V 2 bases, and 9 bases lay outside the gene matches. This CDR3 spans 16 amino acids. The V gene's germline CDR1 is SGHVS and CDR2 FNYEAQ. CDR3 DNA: TGTGCCAGCAGCTTATTTAGTCCAGGGGGTCCCTACGAGCAGTACTTC. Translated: CASSLFSPGGPYEQYF.

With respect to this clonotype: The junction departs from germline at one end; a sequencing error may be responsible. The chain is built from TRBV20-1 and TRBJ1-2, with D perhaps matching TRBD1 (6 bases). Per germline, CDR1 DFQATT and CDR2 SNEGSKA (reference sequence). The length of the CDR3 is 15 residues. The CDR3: CSTRDRWGRSDGYTF. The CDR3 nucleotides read TGCAGTACTAGAGATAGGTGGGGGCGATCTGATGGCTACACCTTC.

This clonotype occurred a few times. The CDR3 DNA reads TGTGCCAGCAGTTTGGACCCTTCGGCGGTGATCTACGAGCAGTACTTC. It is translated as CASSLDPSAVIYEQYF. The V gene is TRBV6-5, the J gene TRBJ2-7, with no clear D. The germline V gene encodes CDR1 MNHEY and CDR2 SVGAGI. Trimming took off 4 bases at V and 3 bases at J, with 19 bases between the two ends. This CDR3 spans 16 amino acids.

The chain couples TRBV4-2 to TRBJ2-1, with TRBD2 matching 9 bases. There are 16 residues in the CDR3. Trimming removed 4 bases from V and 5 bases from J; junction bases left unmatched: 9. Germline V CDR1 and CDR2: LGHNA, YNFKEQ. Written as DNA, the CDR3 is TGTGCCAGCAGCCCCGGAGGAGCGGGAGGCAACAATGAGCAGTTCTTC. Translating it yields CASSPGGAGGNNEQFF.

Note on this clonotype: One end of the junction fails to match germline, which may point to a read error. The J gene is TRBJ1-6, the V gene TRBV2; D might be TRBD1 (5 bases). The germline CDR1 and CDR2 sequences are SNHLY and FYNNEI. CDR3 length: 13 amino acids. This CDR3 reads CASKVEGRSPLHF. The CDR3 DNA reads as TGCGCCTCCAAAGTCGAGGGGCGGTCACCCCTCCACTTT.

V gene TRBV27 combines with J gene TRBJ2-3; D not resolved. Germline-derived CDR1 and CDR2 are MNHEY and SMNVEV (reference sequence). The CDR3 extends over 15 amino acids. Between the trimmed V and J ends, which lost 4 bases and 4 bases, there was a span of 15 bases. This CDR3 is CASSWVGGSADTQYF. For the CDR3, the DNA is TGTGCCAGCAGTTGGGTTGGCGGTTCCGCAGATACGCAGTATTTT.

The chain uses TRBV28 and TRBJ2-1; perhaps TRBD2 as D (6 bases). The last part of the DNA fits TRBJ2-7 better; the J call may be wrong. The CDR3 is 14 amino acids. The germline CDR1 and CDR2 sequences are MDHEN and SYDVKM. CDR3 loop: CASKGTGAYNEQYF. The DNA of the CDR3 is TGTGCCAGCAAAGGGACTGGGGCCTACAATGAGCAGTACTTC.

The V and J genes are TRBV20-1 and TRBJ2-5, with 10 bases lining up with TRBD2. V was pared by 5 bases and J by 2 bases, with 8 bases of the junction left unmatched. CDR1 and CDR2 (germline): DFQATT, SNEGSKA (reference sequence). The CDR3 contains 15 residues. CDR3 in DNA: TGCAGTGCTCATAAGAATAGCGGGGGGCAAGAGACCCAGTACTTC. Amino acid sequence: CSAHKNSGGQETQYF.

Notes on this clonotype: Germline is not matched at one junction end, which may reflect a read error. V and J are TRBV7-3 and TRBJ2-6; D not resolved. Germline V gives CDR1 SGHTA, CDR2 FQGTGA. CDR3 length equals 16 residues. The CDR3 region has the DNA TGTGTCAGCAGCCTTAAGGCCGCCTCTGGGGCCAACGTCCTGACTTTC. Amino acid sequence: CVSSLKAASGANVLTF.

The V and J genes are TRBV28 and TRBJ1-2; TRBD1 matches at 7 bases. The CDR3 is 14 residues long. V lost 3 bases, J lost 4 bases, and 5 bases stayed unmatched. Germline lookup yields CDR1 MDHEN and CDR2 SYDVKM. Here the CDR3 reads CASSLATGPYGYTF. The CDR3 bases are TGTGCCAGCAGTTTGGCGACAGGGCCCTATGGCTACACCTTC.

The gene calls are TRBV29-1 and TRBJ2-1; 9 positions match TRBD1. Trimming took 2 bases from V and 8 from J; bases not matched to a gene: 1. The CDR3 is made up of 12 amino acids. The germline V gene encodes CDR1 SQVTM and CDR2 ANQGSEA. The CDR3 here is CSVETGGDEQFF. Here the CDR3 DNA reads TGCAGCGTTGAAACAGGGGGCGATGAGCAGTTCTTC.

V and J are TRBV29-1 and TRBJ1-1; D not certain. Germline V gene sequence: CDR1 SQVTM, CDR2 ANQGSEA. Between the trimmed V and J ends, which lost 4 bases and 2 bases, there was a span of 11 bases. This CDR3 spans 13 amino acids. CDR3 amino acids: CSVVHISNTEAFF. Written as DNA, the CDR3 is TGCAGCGTTGTACATATCTCCAACACTGAAGCTTTCTTT.

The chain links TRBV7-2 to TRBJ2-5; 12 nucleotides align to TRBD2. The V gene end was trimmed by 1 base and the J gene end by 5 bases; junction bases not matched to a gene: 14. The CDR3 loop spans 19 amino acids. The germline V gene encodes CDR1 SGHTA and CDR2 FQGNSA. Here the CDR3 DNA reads TGTGCCAGCAGCTTAGATTCCAGGCTAGCGGGAGGGCCCTCGGAGACCCAGTACTTC. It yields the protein CASSLDSRLAGGPSETQYF. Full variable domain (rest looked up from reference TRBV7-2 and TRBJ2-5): GAGVSQSPSNKVTEKGKDVELRCDPISGHTALYWYRQSLGQGLEFLIYFQGNSAPDKSGLPSDRFSAERTGGSVSTLTIQRTQQEDSAVYLCASSLDSRLAGGPSETQYFGPGTRLLVL.

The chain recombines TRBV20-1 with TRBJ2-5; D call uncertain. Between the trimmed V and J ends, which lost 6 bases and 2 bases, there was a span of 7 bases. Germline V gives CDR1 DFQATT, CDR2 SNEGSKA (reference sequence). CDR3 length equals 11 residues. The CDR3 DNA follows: TGCAGTGCCCCACGACAAGAGACCCAGTACTTC. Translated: CSAPRQETQYF.

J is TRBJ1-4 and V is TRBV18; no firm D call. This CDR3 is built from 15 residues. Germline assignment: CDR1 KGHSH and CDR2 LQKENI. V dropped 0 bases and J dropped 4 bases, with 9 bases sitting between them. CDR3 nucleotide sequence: TGTGCCAGCTCACCACCGAGTCGGATTAATGAAAAACTGTTTTTT. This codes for CASSPPSRINEKLFF.

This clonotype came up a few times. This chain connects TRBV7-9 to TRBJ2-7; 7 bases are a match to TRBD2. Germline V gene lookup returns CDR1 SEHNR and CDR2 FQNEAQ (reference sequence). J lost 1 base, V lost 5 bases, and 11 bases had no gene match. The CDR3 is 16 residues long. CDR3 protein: CASSPPGGRRSYEQYF. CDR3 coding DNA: TGTGCCAGCAGCCCCCCTGGCGGGAGAAGGTCCTACGAGCAGTACTTC.

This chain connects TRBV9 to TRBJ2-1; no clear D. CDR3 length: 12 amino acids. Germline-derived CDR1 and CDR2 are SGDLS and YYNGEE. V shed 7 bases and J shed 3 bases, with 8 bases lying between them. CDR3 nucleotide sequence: TGTGCCAGCGAGAGGAACTACAATGAGCAGTTCTTC. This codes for CASERNYNEQFF.